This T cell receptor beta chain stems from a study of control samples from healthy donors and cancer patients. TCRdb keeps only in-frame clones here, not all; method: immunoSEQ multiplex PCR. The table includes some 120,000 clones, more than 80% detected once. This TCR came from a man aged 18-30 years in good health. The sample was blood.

CDR3 sequence: CASSLLGDLAKNIQYF. The DNA for the CDR3 is TGTGCCAGCAGTTTATTGGGGGATCTAGCCAAAAACATTCAGTACTTC. The chain has TRBV28 and TRBJ2-4; D is possibly TRBD1 or TRBD2 (5 bases each). V was shortened by 1 base and J by 0 bases, with 10 bases between the two germline ends. The CDR3 has 16 amino acids. Germline assignment: CDR1 MDHEN and CDR2 SYDVKM.